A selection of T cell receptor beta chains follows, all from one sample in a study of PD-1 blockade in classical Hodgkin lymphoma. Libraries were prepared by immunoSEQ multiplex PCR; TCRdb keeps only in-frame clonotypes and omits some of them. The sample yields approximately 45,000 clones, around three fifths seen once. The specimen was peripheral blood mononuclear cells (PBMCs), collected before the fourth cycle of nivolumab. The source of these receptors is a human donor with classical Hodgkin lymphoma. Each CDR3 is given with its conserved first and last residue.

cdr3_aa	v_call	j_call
CASSPNEEKLFF	TRBV6-6	TRBJ1-4
CASSPGSINQPQHF	TRBV7-9	TRBJ1-5
CASSSLGDANTGELFF	TRBV6-5	TRBJ2-2
CASSSGTGVGNTEAFF	TRBV5-1	TRBJ1-1
CASSQDLTARTDTQYF	TRBV4-3	TRBJ2-3
CASTLGQVHTEAFF	TRBV2	TRBJ1-1
CASSQTGYTEAFF	TRBV28	TRBJ1-1
CASSLVGLAGGSETQYF	TRBV5-1	TRBJ2-5
CASSTSGTPRDEQYF	TRBV19	TRBJ2-7
CASRPYGGYNEQFF	TRBV5-6	TRBJ2-1
CASSLGLATDTQYF	TRBV5-1	TRBJ2-3
CASSPGTANSYEQYF	TRBV18	TRBJ2-7
CASSPFMMPYEQYF	TRBV7-2	TRBJ2-7
CASSSSPEGTGPPYF	TRBV28	TRBJ2-7
CASSPRDSHSYEQYF	TRBV23-1	TRBJ2-7
CASSVEGISNQPQHF	TRBV9	TRBJ1-5
CAISEWDTGGNEQYF	TRBV10-3	TRBJ2-7
CASSVRLADYNEQFF	TRBV9	TRBJ2-1
CATSREGQVNEKLFF	TRBV15	TRBJ1-4
CASRGQSNQPQHF	TRBV25-1	TRBJ1-5
CASSYLPSGKGEQYF	TRBV6-5	TRBJ2-7
CAISEEGGMNTGELFF	TRBV10-3	TRBJ2-2
CASSPRGASGERTDTQYF	TRBV5-1	TRBJ2-3
CASSPPRQGGQPQHF	TRBV18	TRBJ1-5